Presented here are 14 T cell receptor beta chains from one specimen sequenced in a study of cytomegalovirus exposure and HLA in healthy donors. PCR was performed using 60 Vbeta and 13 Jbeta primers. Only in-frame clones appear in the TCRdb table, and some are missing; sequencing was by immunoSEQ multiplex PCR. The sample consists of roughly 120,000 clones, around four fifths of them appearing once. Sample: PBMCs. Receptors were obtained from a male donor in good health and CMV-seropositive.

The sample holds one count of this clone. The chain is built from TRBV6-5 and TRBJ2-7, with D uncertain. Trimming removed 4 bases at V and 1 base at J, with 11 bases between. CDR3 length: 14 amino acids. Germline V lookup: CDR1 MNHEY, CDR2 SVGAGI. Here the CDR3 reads CASSLSSVSYEQYF. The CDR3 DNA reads TGTGCCAGCAGTTTATCCTCTGTATCCTACGAGCAGTACTTC.

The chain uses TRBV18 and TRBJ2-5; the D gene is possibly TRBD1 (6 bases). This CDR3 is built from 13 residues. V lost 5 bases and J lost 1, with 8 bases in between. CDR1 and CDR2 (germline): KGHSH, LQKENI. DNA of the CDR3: TGTGCCAGCTCAGGACAGTCCCAAGAGACCCAGTACTTC. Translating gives CASSGQSQETQYF. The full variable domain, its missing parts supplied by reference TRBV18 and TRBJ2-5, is NAGVMQNPRHLVRRRGQEARLRCSPMKGHSHVYWYRQLPEEGLKFMVYLQKENIIDESGMPKERFSAEFPKEGPSILRIQQVVRGDSAAYFCASSGQSQETQYFGPGTRLLVL.

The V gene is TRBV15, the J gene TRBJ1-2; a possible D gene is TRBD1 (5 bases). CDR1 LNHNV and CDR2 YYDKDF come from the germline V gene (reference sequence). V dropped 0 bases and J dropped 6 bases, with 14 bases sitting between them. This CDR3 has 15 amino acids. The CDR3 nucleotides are TGTGCCACCAGCAGAGATTGGAAGGGGATGGATGGCTACACCTTC. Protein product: CATSRDWKGMDGYTF.

Written as DNA, the CDR3 is TGTGCCAGCAGCTGGGGGACTCCAGATACGCAGTATTTT. This translates into CASSWGTPDTQYF. The chain links TRBV5-6 to TRBJ2-3; a weak D match, TRBD2 (6 bases). Germline CDR1 and CDR2: SGHDT and YYEEEE. This CDR3 is 13 amino acids long. The V end lost 3 bases, the J end lost 4 bases, and 9 bases lay between the germline ends.

Written as DNA, the CDR3 is TGTGCCAGCAGCTTAGGGGCCCGAGGAGAGGAGACCCAGTACTTC. This sequence encodes CASSLGARGEETQYF. J is TRBJ2-5 and V is TRBV5-6; a possible D gene is TRBD1 (5 bases). The germline gives CDR1 SGHDT, CDR2 YYEEEE. The V and J ends lost 2 bases and 5 bases respectively, with 16 bases between them. This CDR3 is 15 amino acids long.

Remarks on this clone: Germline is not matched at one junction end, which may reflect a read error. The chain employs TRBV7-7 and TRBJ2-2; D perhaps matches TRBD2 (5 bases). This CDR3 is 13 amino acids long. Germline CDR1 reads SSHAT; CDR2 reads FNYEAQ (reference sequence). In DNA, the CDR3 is TGTGCTAGCAGCCAGAGCGGCACCGGGGAGCTGTTTTTT. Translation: CASSQSGTGELFF.

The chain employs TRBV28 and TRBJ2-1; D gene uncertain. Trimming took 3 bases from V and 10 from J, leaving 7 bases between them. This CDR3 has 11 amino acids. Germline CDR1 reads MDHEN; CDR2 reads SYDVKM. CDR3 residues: CASSLEFEQFF. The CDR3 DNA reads TGTGCCAGCAGTTTGGAGTTCGAGCAGTTCTTC.

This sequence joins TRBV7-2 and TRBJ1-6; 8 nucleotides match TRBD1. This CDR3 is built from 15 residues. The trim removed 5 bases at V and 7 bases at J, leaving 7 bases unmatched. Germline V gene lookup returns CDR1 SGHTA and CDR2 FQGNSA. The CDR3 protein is CASSGWTGMNSPLHF. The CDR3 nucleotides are TGTGCCAGCAGCGGGTGGACAGGGATGAATTCACCCCTCCACTTT.

The CDR3 loop is CASSQDLAGVPADTQYF. The CDR3 DNA follows: TGTGCCAGCAGCCAAGATTTGGCGGGAGTGCCGGCAGATACGCAGTATTTT. The chain recombines TRBV14 with TRBJ2-3, with 7 bases identical to TRBD2. Trimming took 0 bases from V and 4 from J; bases not matched to a gene: 10. Germline V lookup: CDR1 SGHDN, CDR2 FVKESK. The CDR3 runs 17 residues.

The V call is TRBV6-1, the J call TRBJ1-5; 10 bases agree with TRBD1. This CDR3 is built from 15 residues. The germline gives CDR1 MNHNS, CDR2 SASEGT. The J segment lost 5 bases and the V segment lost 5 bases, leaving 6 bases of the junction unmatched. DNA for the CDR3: TGTGCCAGCAGTTCTAGGACAGGGGGGTATCAGCCCCAGCATTTT. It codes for CASSSRTGGYQPQHF.

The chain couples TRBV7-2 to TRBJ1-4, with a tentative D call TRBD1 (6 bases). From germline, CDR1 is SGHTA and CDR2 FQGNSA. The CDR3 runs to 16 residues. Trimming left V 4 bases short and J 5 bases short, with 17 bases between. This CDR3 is CASSSVQGLENEKLFF. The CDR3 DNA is TGTGCCAGCAGCTCAGTCCAGGGGCTAGAGAATGAAAAACTGTTTTTT. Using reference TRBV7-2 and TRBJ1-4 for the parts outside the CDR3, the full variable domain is GAGVSQSPSNKVTEKGKDVELRCDPISGHTALYWYRQSLGQGLEFLIYFQGNSAPDKSGLPSDRFSAERTGGSVSTLTIQRTQQEDSAVYLCASSSVQGLENEKLFFGSGTQLSVL.

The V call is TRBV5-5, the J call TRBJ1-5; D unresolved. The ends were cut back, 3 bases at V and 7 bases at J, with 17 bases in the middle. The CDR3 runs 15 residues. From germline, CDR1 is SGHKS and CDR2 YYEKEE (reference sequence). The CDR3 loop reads CASSSVIGEWQPQHF. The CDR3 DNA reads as TGTGCCAGCAGCTCGGTTATCGGGGAGTGGCAGCCCCAGCATTTT.

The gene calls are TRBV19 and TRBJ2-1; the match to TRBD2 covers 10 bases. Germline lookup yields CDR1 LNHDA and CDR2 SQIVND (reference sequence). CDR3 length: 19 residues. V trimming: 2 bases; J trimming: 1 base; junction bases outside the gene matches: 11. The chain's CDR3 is CASSIRLAGAARSYNEQFF. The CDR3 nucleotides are TGTGCCAGTAGTATACGCCTAGCGGGAGCGGCGCGGTCCTACAATGAGCAGTTCTTC.

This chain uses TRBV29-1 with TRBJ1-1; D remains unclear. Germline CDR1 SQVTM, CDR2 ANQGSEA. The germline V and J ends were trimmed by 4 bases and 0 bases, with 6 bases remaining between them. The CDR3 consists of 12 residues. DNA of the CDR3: TGCAGCGTTGGTTCCGTGAACACTGAAGCTTTCTTT. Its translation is CSVGSVNTEAFF.